The present entry profiles one T cell receptor beta chain with its context. The germline gives CDR1 GTSNPN, CDR2 SVGIG (reference sequence). The CDR3 extends over 13 amino acids. V lost 0 bases to trimming and J lost 8 bases, with 13 bases between them. This record comes from a study of cytomegalovirus exposure and HLA in healthy donors. Use of 60 Vbeta and 13 Jbeta primers characterized the PCR. Here immunoSEQ multiplex PCR was the method, and the copy in TCRdb shows in-frame clones only, minus some. This table has approximately 110,000 clones, around 77% appearing once. This sequence originates from a woman in her 40s in good health and CMV-seropositive. This chain connects TRBV30 to TRBJ1-2, with D tentatively TRBD1 (5 bases). Sequencing used PBMCs. CDR3 sequence (DNA): TGTGCCTGGAGTGTACTATCGCAGGGAGGCTACACCTTC. Encoded protein: CAWSVLSQGGYTF.